Sequencing of this T cell receptor beta chain was carried out in a study of blood T cell repertoires in COVID-19. A Seattle source enrolled patients during active infection and followed them longitudinally. Germline V lookup: CDR1 WSHSY, CDR2 SAAADI. With V trimmed by 3 bases and J by 6 bases, 4 bases remained unmatched. The CDR3 runs to 14 residues. This clone was seen a single time. Sequenced by immunoSEQ multiplex PCR; TCRdb stores in-frame clones only, minus some. This sample has some 29,000 clones, with 70% to 90% found just once. This clonotype was sampled from an elderly woman with COVID-19, enrolled during active disease. Sequenced: peripheral blood. The V call is TRBV10-2, the J call TRBJ2-4, with TRBD2 identical over 8 bases. CDR3 in DNA: TGCGCCAGCAGTGATCAACTAGCGGTAAACATTCAGTACTTC. Translation: CASSDQLAVNIQYF.